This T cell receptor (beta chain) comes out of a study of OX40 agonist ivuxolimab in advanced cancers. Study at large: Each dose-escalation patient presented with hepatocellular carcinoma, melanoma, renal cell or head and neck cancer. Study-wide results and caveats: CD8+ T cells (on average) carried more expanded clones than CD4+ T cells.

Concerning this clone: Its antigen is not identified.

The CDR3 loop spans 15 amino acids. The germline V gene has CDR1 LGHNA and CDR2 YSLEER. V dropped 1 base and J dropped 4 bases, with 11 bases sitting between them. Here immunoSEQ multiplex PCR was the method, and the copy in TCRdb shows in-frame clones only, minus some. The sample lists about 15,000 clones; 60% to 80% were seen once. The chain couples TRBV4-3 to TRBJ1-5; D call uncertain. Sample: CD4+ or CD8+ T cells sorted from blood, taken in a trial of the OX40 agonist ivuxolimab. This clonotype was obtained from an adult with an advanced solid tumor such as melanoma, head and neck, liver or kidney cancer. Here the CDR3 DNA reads TGCGCCAGCAGCCAAGGTGTCGCGGGGAATCAGCCCCAGCATTTT. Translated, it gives CASSQGVAGNQPQHF.